One and the same sample provided the 27 T cell receptor beta chains below, sequenced in a study of naive and memory T cell subsets (dated 2017 in TCRdb). The library was produced with UMI-ligation and nested PCR. These reads were obtained on an Illumina MiSeq. An equimolar mix of two oligonucleotides covering both TRBC1 and TRBC2 was used as the beta constant-region primer. The public reads were reanalyzed by TCRdb: fastp trimming at Q25, MiXCR alignment, in-frame beta chains only. Every distinct CDR3 protein forms one entry, paired with its most common genes and DNA. The sample includes around 30,000 distinct CDR3 sequences, with approximately 12% observed a single time. The top ten constitute approximately 17% of the sample. The sequenced material came from effector memory CD4+ T cells from blood. The intended sense of this specimen's cell subset or site label: effector memory, CD45RA- CD27-. The source is a human donor in good health.

The sample holds many counts of this clonotype. The rearrangement links TRBV10-3 to TRBJ1-2; D gene uncertain. Germline CDR1 is ENHRY and CDR2 is SYGVKD. This CDR3 contains 15 residues. V lost 0 bases and J lost 13, with 21 bases in between. The CDR3 sequence is CAISESSDSLLQCTF. CDR3 in DNA: TGTGCCATCAGTGAGTCGAGCGACTCTCTGCTTCAGTGCACCTTC.

This clonotype was detected many times. The genes are TRBV20-1 and TRBJ2-2, with D possibly TRBD2 on 6 matching bases. There are 12 residues in the CDR3. Germline CDR1 and CDR2: DFQATT and SNEGSKA (reference sequence). V was clipped by 6 bases and J by 6 bases, with 11 bases between them. CDR3 protein: CSALARPGELFF. The CDR3 DNA reads as TGCAGTGCCCTAGCGAGGCCCGGGGAGCTGTTTTTT.

This clonotype was counted at least ten times. The genes are TRBV20-1 and TRBJ2-2, with D possibly matching TRBD2 (7 bases). Germline V gene lookup returns CDR1 DFQATT and CDR2 SNEGSKA (reference sequence). V shed 3 bases and J shed 5 bases, with 16 bases lying between them. The CDR3 consists of 15 residues. CDR3 amino acids: CSASRGATGTGELFF. The CDR3 DNA sequence: TGCAGTGCTAGCCGGGGGGCTACGGGGACCGGGGAGCTGTTTTTT.

This clonotype was found many times. The chain carries TRBV28 and TRBJ2-2; D is perhaps TRBD1 or TRBD2 (5 bases each). Germline V lookup: CDR1 MDHEN, CDR2 SYDVKM. V was cut by 3 bases and J by 4 bases, with 12 bases left in between. There are 15 residues in the CDR3. The CDR3 DNA reads as TGTGCCAGCAGTTTGGCAGGGAGTCGCACCGGGGAGCTGTTTTTT. Translating it yields CASSLAGSRTGELFF.

Ten or more counts support this clonotype. V and J are TRBV20-1 and TRBJ1-1, with D unresolved. The CDR3 is 12 residues long. Germline-derived CDR1 and CDR2 are DFQATT and SNEGSKA (reference sequence). Between the trimmed V and J ends, which lost 2 bases and 1 base, there was a span of 5 bases. CDR3 bases: TGCAGTGCTAGAAGGCCGAACACTGAAGCTTTCTTT. This encodes CSARRPNTEAFF.

This chain joins TRBV11-2 and TRBJ1-2; a weak D match, TRBD1 (6 bases). The length of the CDR3 is 13 residues. Looked up from germline, CDR1 is SGHAT and CDR2 is FQNNGV. The V end was cut by 10 bases, the J end by 5 bases, with 17 bases between. Written as DNA, the CDR3 is TGTGCCATCTTAACATCGGGGGCTTATGGCTACACCTTC. This translates into CAILTSGAYGYTF.

This chain's CDR3 is CASRTRAGDRVRNTGELFF. In DNA form, the CDR3 reads TGTGCCAGCAGAACCCGAGCGGGGGACCGCGTAAGGAACACCGGGGAGCTGTTTTTT. The chain is built from TRBV6-6 and TRBJ2-2, with 8 nucleotides matching TRBD2. Per the germline V gene, CDR1 is MNHNY and CDR2 is SVGAGI (reference sequence). The CDR3 contains 19 residues. The V gene end was trimmed by 6 bases and the J gene end by 1 base; junction bases not matched to a gene: 16.

V is TRBV19 and J is TRBJ2-6; D gene unclear. The CDR3 contains 13 residues. Germline V gene data show CDR1 as LNHDA and CDR2 as SQIVND (reference sequence). V was cut by 4 bases and J by 12 bases, with 13 bases left in between. CDR3: CASSTLPSPVLTF. DNA of the CDR3: TGTGCCAGTAGTACCCTCCCTTCACCCGTCCTGACTTTC. Full variable domain (outside the CDR3, taken from reference TRBV19 and TRBJ2-6): DGGITQSPKYLFRKEGQNVTLSCEQNLNHDAMYWYRQDPGQGLRLIYYSQIVNDFQKGDIAEGYSVSREKKESFPLTVTSAQKNPTAFYLCASSTLPSPVLTFGAGSRLTVL.

This clonotype was seen at least ten times. The genes are TRBV6-2 or TRBV6-3 and TRBJ2-1; tentatively, D is TRBD2 (6 bases). V dropped 6 bases and J dropped 9 bases, with 9 bases sitting between them. The CDR3 is 11 amino acids. CDR1 and CDR2 from the germline V gene are MNHEY and SVGEGT. The CDR3 coding sequence is TGTGCCAGCAGCGACGGGGGTGAGCAGTTCTTC. It yields the protein CASSDGGEQFF.

As to this clonotype: Relative to the germline gene, one junction end is altered; a read error may explain this. The chain carries TRBV13 and TRBJ2-7; D is undetermined. The CDR3 covers 12 residues. From germline, CDR1 is PRHDT and CDR2 FYEKMQ (reference sequence). The CDR3 DNA reads as TGTGTCAGCAGCGACCCCTCCTACGAGCAGTACTTC. This translates into CVSSDPSYEQYF.

The J gene is TRBJ2-1, the V gene TRBV18; D uncertain. The CDR3 consists of 15 residues. V was shortened by 1 base and J by 5 bases, with 12 bases between the two germline ends. Germline CDR1 and CDR2: KGHSH and LQKENI. CDR3 in amino acids: CASSPLWDSNNEQFF. The CDR3 bases are TGTGCCAGCTCACCACTGTGGGATTCCAACAATGAGCAGTTCTTC. The whole variable domain, filled in from reference TRBV18 and TRBJ2-1, reads NAGVMQNPRHLVRRRGQEARLRCSPMKGHSHVYWYRQLPEEGLKFMVYLQKENIIDESGMPKERFSAEFPKEGPSILRIQQVVRGDSAAYFCASSPLWDSNNEQFFGPGTRLTVL.

The chain employs TRBV20-1 and TRBJ1-1; TRBD1 might be the D (6 bases). In germline, CDR1 is DFQATT, CDR2 SNEGSKA (reference sequence). The length of the CDR3 is 14 residues. V lost 4 bases, J lost 5 bases, and 17 bases lay in between. CDR3 DNA: TGCAGTGCTAAAGACACCATAAGGGGGACTGAAGCTTTCTTT. It yields the protein CSAKDTIRGTEAFF.

This sequence joins TRBV7-2 and TRBJ1-2; 12 bases align to TRBD1. CDR1 SGHTA and CDR2 FQGNSA come from the germline V gene. The V gene end was trimmed by 5 bases and the J gene end by 7 bases; junction bases not matched to a gene: 8. This CDR3 has 15 amino acids. DNA of the CDR3: TGTGCCAGCAGCCCACGGGACAGGGGGCCGGGTGGCTACACCTTC. Translating it yields CASSPRDRGPGGYTF. Full variable domain (rest looked up from reference TRBV7-2 and TRBJ1-2): GAGVSQSPSNKVTEKGKDVELRCDPISGHTALYWYRQSLGQGLEFLIYFQGNSAPDKSGLPSDRFSAERTGGSVSTLTIQRTQQEDSAVYLCASSPRDRGPGGYTFGSGTRLTVV.

In this sample, this clonotype is medium-sized. The V and J genes are TRBV7-3 and TRBJ1-5; D is unclear. This CDR3 is 20 amino acids long. Germline-derived CDR1 and CDR2 are SGHTA and FQGTGA. V was trimmed by 1 base and J by 0 bases, leaving 22 bases between them. In nucleotides, the CDR3 is TGTGCCAGCAGCTTAATATCGGGTAGAGCCCATTCAAATAGCAATCAGCCCCAGCATTTT. It yields the protein CASSLISGRAHSNSNQPQHF.

This clonotype was detected ten times or more. V is TRBV7-2 and J is TRBJ2-2, with 13 bases matching TRBD2. Germline V gives CDR1 SGHTA, CDR2 FQGNSA. The CDR3 is 16 residues long. With V trimmed by 4 bases and J by 8 bases, 7 bases remained unmatched. CDR3 amino acids: CASSSWTSGGAGELFF. CDR3 sequence (DNA): TGTGCCAGCAGCTCCTGGACTAGCGGGGGTGCGGGGGAGCTGTTTTTT.

This clonotype was found many times. CDR3 sequence reads: CASSQVSHTQYF. DNA for the CDR3: TGTGCCAGCAGCCAAGTGAGTCATACGCAGTATTTT. The J gene is TRBJ2-3, the V gene TRBV14; D is unresolved. Looked up from germline, CDR1 is SGHDN and CDR2 is FVKESK. Trimming removed 1 base from V and 7 bases from J, with 6 bases in between. The CDR3 runs 12 residues.

There are many counts of this clonotype. V gene TRBV20-1 combines with J gene TRBJ2-1, with TRBD2 matching 7 bases. Germline assignment: CDR1 DFQATT and CDR2 SNEGSKA (reference sequence). The J segment lost 13 bases and the V segment lost 3 bases, leaving 6 bases of the junction unmatched. The CDR3 extends over 11 amino acids. DNA for the CDR3: TGCAGTGCTAGTCTGCAGCGGGGCCAGTTCTTC. As protein: CSASLQRGQFF.

The J gene is TRBJ1-2, the V gene TRBV20-1; tentatively, D is TRBD1 (5 bases). CDR3 length: 11 amino acids. Looked up from germline, CDR1 is DFQATT and CDR2 is SNEGSKA (reference sequence). V lost 1 base and J 10 bases, leaving 10 bases between the germline ends. The CDR3 DNA is TGCAGTGCTAGAGGGGGCGCGATCTACACCTTC. Protein product: CSARGGAIYTF.

CDR3 DNA sequence: TGTGCCAGCAGTACACAACAAAAAAACACCGGGGAGCTGTTTTTT. Its protein product is CASSTQQKNTGELFF. V gene TRBV12-3 or TRBV12-4 combines with J gene TRBJ2-2; no clear D gene. V was clipped by 5 bases and J by 2 bases, with 12 bases between them. CDR3 size: 15 residues.

This clonotype occurred many times. This chain uses TRBV29-1 with TRBJ2-7, with 7 bases that match TRBD1. The V gene's germline CDR1 is SQVTM and CDR2 ANQGSEA. The CDR3 is 13 residues long. V shed 4 bases, J shed 6 bases, and the junction held 9 bases outside the gene matches. In DNA form, the CDR3 reads TGCAGCGTTGTTTTTGAGACAGGGCGCGAGCAGTACTTC. It specifies CSVVFETGREQYF.

V usage is TRBV19 and J usage is TRBJ2-1; 7 nucleotides agree with TRBD2. The V gene's germline CDR1 is LNHDA and CDR2 SQIVND (reference sequence). The CDR3 totals 16 residues. Trimming removed 3 bases from V and 6 bases from J; junction bases left unmatched: 11. Written as DNA, the CDR3 is TGTGCCAGTAGTATGATAGGGAGCGGGGACCTCAATGAGCAGTTCTTC. This encodes CASSMIGSGDLNEQFF.

The chain has TRBV2 and TRBJ2-1, with TRBD2 as a possible D gene (5 bases). The V end lost 4 bases, the J end lost 1 base, and 14 bases lay between the germline ends. This CDR3 has 16 amino acids. In germline, CDR1 is SNHLY, CDR2 FYNNEI. Here the CDR3 DNA reads TGTGCCAGCAGTGCTCAAGCGGTGGGGTCCTACAATGAGCAGTTCTTC. Its translation is CASSAQAVGSYNEQFF.

This clonotype counts as medium-sized (0.01 to 0.1%). This chain's CDR3 is CASRVFRGSNQPQHF. In nucleotides, the CDR3 is TGTGCCAGCAGAGTCTTCCGGGGGAGCAATCAGCCCCAGCATTTT. The chain links TRBV2 to TRBJ1-5; TRBD1 might be the D (5 bases). Germline V CDR1 and CDR2: SNHLY, FYNNEI. V was cut by 6 bases and J by 1 base, with 13 bases left in between. The CDR3 loop spans 15 amino acids.

This clonotype is medium-sized. J is TRBJ2-3 and V is TRBV12-3 or TRBV12-4; TRBD1 might be the D (5 bases). This CDR3 has 17 amino acids. V was cut by 4 bases and J by 6 bases, with 23 bases left in between. The CDR3 loop reads CASSSWGSDQRADTQYF. As DNA, the CDR3 is TGTGCCAGCAGTTCCTGGGGCAGTGACCAGAGAGCGGATACGCAGTATTTT.

In its sample, this clonotype was seen a few times. The chain recombines TRBV12-3 or TRBV12-4 with TRBJ1-2; TRBD1 might be the D (6 bases). The CDR3 is 14 amino acids. V was pared by 4 bases and J by 8 bases, with 17 bases between. This CDR3 reads CASSSNAGELGYTF. Written as DNA, the CDR3 is TGTGCCAGCAGTTCAAATGCAGGGGAATTGGGCTACACCTTC.

In its sample, this clonotype was seen a few times. The chain carries TRBV7-8 and TRBJ1-1; D uncertain. The CDR3 loop spans 14 amino acids. Trimming removed 1 base from V and 6 bases from J, with 12 bases in between. Per the germline V gene, CDR1 is SGHVS and CDR2 is FQNEAQ. The CDR3 DNA is TGTGCCAGCAGCTTAGTTTACAGTTCATCTGAAGCTTTCTTT. Its protein is CASSLVYSSSEAFF.

This clonotype has only a few counts. V is TRBV5-6 and J is TRBJ1-1; no firm D call. The CDR3 is made up of 14 amino acids. In germline, CDR1 is SGHDT, CDR2 YYEEEE. V was pared by 1 base and J by 5 bases, with 12 bases between. The CDR3 loop is CASSLPWGGTEAFF. CDR3 bases: TGTGCCAGCAGCTTGCCGTGGGGAGGGACTGAAGCTTTCTTT.